These T cell receptor beta chains were read from a single sample in a study of control samples from healthy donors and cancer patients. TCRdb's table, derived via immunoSEQ multiplex PCR, lists solely in-frame clones and lacks some. The sample has about 140,000 clones; less than 95% are singletons. Sequencing was carried out using blood. All receptors come from a man in his late teens or twenties in good health. CDR3s include the opening cysteine and the closing phenylalanine or tryptophan.

J | V | CDR3
TRBJ1-5 | TRBV20-1 | CSASLGTASNQPQHF
TRBJ2-7 | TRBV7-8 | CASSPRQFYEQYF
TRBJ1-4 | TRBV30 | CALYGVSDATNEKLFF
TRBJ2-7 | TRBV6-1 | CASSERGRNYEQYF
TRBJ1-4 | TRBV5-4 | CASSLKLWTGDSSTNEKLFF
TRBJ1-4 | TRBV12-3/TRBV12-4 | CASSLLGRLFF
TRBJ2-1 | TRBV4-3 | CASSHKGTGNGNEQFF
TRBJ2-5 | TRBV5-1 | CASSLRTAGLASGSETQYF
TRBJ1-5 | TRBV19 | CASSISSVSLVYSNQPQHF
TRBJ2-1 | TRBV24-1 | CATSDSGGRSYNEQFF
TRBJ2-7 | TRBV3-1/TRBV3-2 | CASSQEGGKYEQYF
TRBJ1-4 | TRBV7-2 | CASSPDIGDEKLFF
TRBJ2-3 | TRBV24-1 | CATKPVGTDTQYF
TRBJ2-7 | TRBV24-1 | CATSDPTGIVQYF
TRBJ1-4 | TRBV6-6 | CASSNGRGSNEKLFF
TRBJ1-3 | TRBV30 | CAWSVRGSGNTIYF
TRBJ2-3 | TRBV7-2 | CASSLGPTDTQYF
TRBJ1-6 | TRBV5-4 | CASSLEGIASPLHF
TRBJ2-3 | TRBV3-1/TRBV3-2 | CASSQGLDPDTQYF
TRBJ2-7 | TRBV10-3 | CAISDHSSYEQYF
TRBJ1-3 | TRBV19 | CASTHVGGSGNTIYF
TRBJ1-5 | TRBV5-5 | CASSLAFGSLGQPQHF
TRBJ1-5 | TRBV6-2/TRBV6-3 | CASSYSGGNQPQHF
TRBJ1-1 | TRBV28 | CASKSSVTEAFF
TRBJ1-4 | TRBV19 | CASSNDRADEKLFF
TRBJ2-7 | TRBV28 | CVSSPPGSILSYEQYF
TRBJ1-5 | TRBV4-2 | CASSQGGQPQHF
TRBJ2-7 | TRBV7-2 | CASSLPGQTTHSSYEQYF
TRBJ1-4 | TRBV3-1/TRBV3-2 | CASSHPGATNEKLFF
TRBJ1-1 | TRBV5-1 | CASRLQGLDTEAFF
TRBJ2-5 | TRBV7-3 | CASSLTSGSQETQYF
TRBJ1-6 | TRBV27 | CASSLLRPITLSSYNSPLHF
TRBJ2-3 | TRBV24-1 | CATSDVTPGGTDTQYF
TRBJ1-2 | TRBV5-1 | CASSLANAGSYGYTF
TRBJ1-1 | TRBV7-9 | CASSHWDGKEAFF
TRBJ1-2 | TRBV19 | CASRDRSYGYTF
TRBJ2-7 | TRBV19 | CASSISPGLAGFARDEQYF
TRBJ2-5 | TRBV11-2 | CASSPHRGYQETQYF
TRBJ1-1 | TRBV11-1 | CASSARGSLTEAFF